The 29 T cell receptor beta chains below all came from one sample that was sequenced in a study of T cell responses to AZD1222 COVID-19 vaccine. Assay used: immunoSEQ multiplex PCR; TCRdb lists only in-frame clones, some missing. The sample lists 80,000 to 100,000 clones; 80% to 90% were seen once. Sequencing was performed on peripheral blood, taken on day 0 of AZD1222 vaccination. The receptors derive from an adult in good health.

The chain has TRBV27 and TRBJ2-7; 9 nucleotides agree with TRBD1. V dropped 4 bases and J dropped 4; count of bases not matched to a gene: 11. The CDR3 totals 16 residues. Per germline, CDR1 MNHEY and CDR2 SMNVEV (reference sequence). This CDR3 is CASSWVGTGTEYEQYF. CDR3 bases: TGTGCCAGCAGTTGGGTTGGGACAGGGACTGAATACGAGCAGTACTTC.

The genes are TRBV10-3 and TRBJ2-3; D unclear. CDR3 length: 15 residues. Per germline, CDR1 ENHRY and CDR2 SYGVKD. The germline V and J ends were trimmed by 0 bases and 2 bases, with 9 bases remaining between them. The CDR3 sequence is CAISESMRFTDTQYF. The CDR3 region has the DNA TGTGCCATCAGTGAGTCTATGCGGTTCACAGATACGCAGTATTTT.

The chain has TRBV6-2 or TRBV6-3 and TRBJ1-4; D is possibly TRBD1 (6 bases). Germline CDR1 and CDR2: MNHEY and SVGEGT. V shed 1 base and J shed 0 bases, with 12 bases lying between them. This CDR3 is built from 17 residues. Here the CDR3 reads CASSYWAGDSTNEKLFF. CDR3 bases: TGTGCCAGCAGTTACTGGGCAGGGGATTCAACTAATGAAAAACTGTTTTTT.

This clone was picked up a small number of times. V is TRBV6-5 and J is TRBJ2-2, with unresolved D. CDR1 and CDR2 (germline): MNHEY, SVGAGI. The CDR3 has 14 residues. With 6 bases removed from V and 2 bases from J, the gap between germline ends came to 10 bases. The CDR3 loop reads CASSPGLNTGELFF. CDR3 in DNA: TGTGCCAGCAGCCCCGGGCTAAACACCGGGGAGCTGTTTTTT.

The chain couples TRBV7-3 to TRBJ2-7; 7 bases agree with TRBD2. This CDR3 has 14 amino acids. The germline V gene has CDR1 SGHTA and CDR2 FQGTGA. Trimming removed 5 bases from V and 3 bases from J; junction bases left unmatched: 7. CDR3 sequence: CASSPGGTNYEQYF. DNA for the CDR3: TGTGCCAGCAGCCCCGGCGGGACTAACTACGAGCAGTACTTC.

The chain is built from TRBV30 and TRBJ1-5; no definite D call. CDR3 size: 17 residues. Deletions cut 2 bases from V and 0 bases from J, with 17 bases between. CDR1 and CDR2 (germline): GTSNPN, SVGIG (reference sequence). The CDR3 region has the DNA TGTGCCTGGAGTTTGGGCAGCCACCTTTATAGCAATCAGCCCCAGCATTTT. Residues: CAWSLGSHLYSNQPQHF.

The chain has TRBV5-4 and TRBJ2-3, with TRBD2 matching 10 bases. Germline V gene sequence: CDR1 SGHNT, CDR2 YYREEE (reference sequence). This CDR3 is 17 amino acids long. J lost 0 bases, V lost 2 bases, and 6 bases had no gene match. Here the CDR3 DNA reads TGTGCCAGCAGCTTTGGGCCGACTAGCGGGAGCACAGATACGCAGTATTTT. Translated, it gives CASSFGPTSGSTDTQYF. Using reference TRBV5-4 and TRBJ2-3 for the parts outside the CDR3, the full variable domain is ETGVTQSPTHLIKTRGQQVTLRCSSQSGHNTVSWYQQALGQGPQFIFQYYREEENGRGNFPPRFSGLQFPNYSSELNVNALELDDSALYLCASSFGPTSGSTDTQYFGPGTRLTVL.

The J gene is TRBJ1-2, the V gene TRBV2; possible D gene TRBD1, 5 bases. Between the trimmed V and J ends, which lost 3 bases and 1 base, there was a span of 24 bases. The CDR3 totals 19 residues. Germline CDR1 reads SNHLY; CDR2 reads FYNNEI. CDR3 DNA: TGTGCCAGCAGTGATCTTCTAGGCCCGTCTGGGGCTTTTAACTATGGCTACACCTTC. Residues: CASSDLLGPSGAFNYGYTF.

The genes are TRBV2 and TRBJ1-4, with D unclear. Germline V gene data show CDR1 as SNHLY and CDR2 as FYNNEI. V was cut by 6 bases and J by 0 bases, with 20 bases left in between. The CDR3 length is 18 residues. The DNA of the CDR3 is TGTGCCAGCAGACTCGGGCAGAGCTTTTTTGCAACTAATGAAAAACTGTTTTTT. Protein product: CASRLGQSFFATNEKLFF. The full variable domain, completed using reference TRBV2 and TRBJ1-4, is EPEVTQTPSHQVTQMGQEVILRCVPISNHLYFYWYRQILGQKVEFLVSFYNNEISEKSEIFDDQFSVERPDGSNFTLKIRSTKLEDSAMYFCASRLGQSFFATNEKLFFGSGTQLSVL.

DNA for the CDR3: TGTGCTAGTGGTTTGGGCCCCCGGGGCGGGGAGCTGTTTTTT. It specifies CASGLGPRGGELFF. V gene TRBV12-5 combines with J gene TRBJ2-2; D may be TRBD2 (5 bases). The germline V and J ends were trimmed by 1 base and 7 bases, with 10 bases remaining between them. The CDR3 contains 14 residues. The germline V gene encodes CDR1 LGHNT and CDR2 FRNRAP.

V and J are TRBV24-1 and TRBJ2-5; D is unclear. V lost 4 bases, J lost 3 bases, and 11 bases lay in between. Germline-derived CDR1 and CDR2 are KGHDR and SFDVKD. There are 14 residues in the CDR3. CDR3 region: CATSEDGKKETQYF. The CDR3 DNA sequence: TGTGCCACCAGTGAGGACGGAAAAAAAGAGACCCAGTACTTC.

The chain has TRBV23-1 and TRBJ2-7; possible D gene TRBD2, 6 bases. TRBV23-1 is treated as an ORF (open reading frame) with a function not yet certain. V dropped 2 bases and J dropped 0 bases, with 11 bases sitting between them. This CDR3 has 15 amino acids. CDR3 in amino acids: CASSQAEGLSYEQYF. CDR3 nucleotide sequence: TGCGCCAGCAGTCAAGCGGAGGGGCTCTCCTACGAGCAGTACTTC.

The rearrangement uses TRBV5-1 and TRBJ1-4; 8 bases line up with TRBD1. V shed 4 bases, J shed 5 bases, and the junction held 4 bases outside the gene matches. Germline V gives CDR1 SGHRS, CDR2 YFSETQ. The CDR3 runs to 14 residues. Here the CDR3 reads CASSPWDRNEKLFF. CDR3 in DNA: TGCGCCAGCAGCCCCTGGGACAGGAATGAAAAACTGTTTTTT.

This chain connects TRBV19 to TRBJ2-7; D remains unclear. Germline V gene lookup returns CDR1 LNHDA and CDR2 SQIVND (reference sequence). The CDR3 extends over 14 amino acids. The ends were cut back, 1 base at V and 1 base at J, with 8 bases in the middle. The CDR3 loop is CASSIVDGSYEQYF. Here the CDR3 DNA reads TGTGCCAGTAGTATAGTGGACGGTTCCTACGAGCAGTACTTC. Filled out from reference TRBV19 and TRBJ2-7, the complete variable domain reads DGGITQSPKYLFRKEGQNVTLSCEQNLNHDAMYWYRQDPGQGLRLIYYSQIVNDFQKGDIAEGYSVSREKKESFPLTVTSAQKNPTAFYLCASSIVDGSYEQYFGPGTRLTVT.

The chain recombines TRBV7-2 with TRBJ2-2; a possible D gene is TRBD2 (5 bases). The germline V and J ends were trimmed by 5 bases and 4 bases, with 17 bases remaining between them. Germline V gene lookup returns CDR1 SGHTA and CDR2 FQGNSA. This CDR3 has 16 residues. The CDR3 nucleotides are TGTGCCAGCAGCCCCTCCCTGAGGGTAGGCACCGGGGAGCTGTTTTTT. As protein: CASSPSLRVGTGELFF.

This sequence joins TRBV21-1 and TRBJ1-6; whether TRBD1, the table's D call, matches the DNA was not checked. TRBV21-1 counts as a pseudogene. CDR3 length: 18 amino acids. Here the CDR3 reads CASSKDSLSGTDNSPLHF. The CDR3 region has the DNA TGTGCCAGCAGCAAAGACTCCCTCTCCGGGACAGATAATTCACCCCTCCACTTT.

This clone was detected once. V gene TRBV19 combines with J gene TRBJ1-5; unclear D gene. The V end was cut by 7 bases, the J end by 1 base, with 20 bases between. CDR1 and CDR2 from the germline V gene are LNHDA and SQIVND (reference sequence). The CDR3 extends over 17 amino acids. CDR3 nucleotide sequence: TGTGCCAGTAACAGCCTCCGGACGGAGATGAGCAATCAGCCCCAGCATTTT. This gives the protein CASNSLRTEMSNQPQHF.

The CDR3 region has the DNA TGTGCCAGCAGTTACTCACGGACAGGATTTGACTACACCTTC. Translated: CASSYSRTGFDYTF. The chain recombines TRBV6-2 or TRBV6-3 with TRBJ1-2; 7 bases align to TRBD1. The ends lost 0 bases at V and 10 bases at J; junction bases unmatched: 8. The CDR3 totals 14 residues. Germline loops: CDR1 MNHEY, CDR2 SVGEGT.

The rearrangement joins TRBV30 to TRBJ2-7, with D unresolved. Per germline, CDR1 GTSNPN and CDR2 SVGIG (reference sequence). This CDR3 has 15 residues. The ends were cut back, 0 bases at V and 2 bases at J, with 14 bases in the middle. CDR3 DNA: TGTGCCTGGAGTGTACCATCCCCAGGCCCCTACGAGCAGTACTTC. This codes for CAWSVPSPGPYEQYF.

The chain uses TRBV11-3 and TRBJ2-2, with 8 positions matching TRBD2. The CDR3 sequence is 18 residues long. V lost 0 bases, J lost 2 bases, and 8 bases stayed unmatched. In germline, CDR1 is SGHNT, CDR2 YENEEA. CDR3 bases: TGTGCCAGCAGCTTAGATCAGAGCGGGAGTAGAAACACCGGGGAGCTGTTTTTT. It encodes CASSLDQSGSRNTGELFF.

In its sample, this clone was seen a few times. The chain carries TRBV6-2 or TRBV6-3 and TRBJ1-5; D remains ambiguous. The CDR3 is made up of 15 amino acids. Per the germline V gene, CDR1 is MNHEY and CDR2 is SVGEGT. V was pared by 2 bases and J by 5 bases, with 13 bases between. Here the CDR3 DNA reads TGTGCCAGCAGTTACCTCCCCGGACCGGATCAGCCCCAGCATTTT. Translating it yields CASSYLPGPDQPQHF.

CDR3 residues: CASSWVRETYVTEAFF. In nucleotides, the CDR3 is TGTGCCAGTAGTTGGGTGAGGGAAACTTATGTAACTGAAGCTTTCTTT. The V gene is TRBV19, the J gene TRBJ1-1; D is uncertain. The CDR3 totals 16 residues. CDR1 is LNHDA, CDR2 SQIVND, per germline (reference sequence). The V and J ends lost 5 bases and 5 bases respectively, with 21 bases between them.

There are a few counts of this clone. The CDR3 bases are TGTGCCAGCAGCTTGGGGACAGTGAAAGAGACCCAGTACTTC. This encodes CASSLGTVKETQYF. This rearrangement joins TRBV5-5 to TRBJ2-5, with TRBD1 as a possible D gene (6 bases). CDR1 and CDR2 (germline): SGHKS, YYEKEE (reference sequence). The CDR3 totals 14 residues. V was cut by 0 bases and J by 3 bases, with 9 bases left in between.

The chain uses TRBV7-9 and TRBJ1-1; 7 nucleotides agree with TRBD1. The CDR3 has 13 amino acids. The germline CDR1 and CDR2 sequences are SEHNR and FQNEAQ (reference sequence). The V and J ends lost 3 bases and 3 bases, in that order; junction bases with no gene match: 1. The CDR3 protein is CASSLQGDTEAFF. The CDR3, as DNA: TGTGCCAGCAGCTTGCAGGGGGACACTGAAGCTTTCTTT.

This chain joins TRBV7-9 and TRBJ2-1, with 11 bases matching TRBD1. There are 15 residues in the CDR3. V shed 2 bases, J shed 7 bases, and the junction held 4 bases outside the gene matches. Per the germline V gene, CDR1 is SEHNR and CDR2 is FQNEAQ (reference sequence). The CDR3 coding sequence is TGTGCCAGCAGCTTAACGGGGACAGGGGGGAATGAGCAGTTCTTC. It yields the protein CASSLTGTGGNEQFF.

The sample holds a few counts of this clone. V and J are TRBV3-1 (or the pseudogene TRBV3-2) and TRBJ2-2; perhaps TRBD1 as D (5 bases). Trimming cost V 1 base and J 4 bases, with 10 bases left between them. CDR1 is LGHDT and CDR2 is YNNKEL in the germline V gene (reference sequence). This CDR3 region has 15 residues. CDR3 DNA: TGTGCCAGCAGCCAAGCTCAGGGCCCCACCGGGGAGCTGTTTTTT. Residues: CASSQAQGPTGELFF.

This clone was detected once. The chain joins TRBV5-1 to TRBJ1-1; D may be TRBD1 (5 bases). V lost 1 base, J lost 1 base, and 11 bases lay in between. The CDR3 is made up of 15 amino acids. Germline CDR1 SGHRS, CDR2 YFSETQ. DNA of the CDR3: TGCGCCAGCAGCTTGACCCAGGGACCGAACACTGAAGCTTTCTTT. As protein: CASSLTQGPNTEAFF.

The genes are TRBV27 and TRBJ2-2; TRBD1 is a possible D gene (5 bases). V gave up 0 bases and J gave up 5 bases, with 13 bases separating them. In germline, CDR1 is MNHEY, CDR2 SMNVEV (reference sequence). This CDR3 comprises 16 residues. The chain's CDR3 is CASSLSAGLQTGELFF. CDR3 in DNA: TGTGCCAGCAGTTTATCGGCAGGGCTCCAAACCGGGGAGCTGTTTTTT.

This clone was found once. The CDR3 nucleotides read TGTGCCAGCAGCTCCTCCGGGCAGAGGTGCACCTTC. It yields the protein CASSSSGQRCTF. V gene TRBV11-2 combines with J gene TRBJ1-2; D remains ambiguous. CDR1 is SGHAT and CDR2 is FQNNGV in the germline V gene. Trimming shortened V by 4 bases and J by 13 bases, and 16 bases separated the two germline ends. This CDR3 is 12 amino acids long.